This T cell receptor (beta chain) is from a study of T cell clusters in autoimmune cytopenias. Notes on the study in general: Active autoimmune hepatitis patients had about 3.3-fold fewer exclusive TRB clusters than healthy donors. Comparing secondary cytopenia with chronic lymphocytic leukemia showed no cluster-lack signature, apparently masked by lymphoma repertoire.

TRB rearrangements were amplified by touch-down multiplex PCR with mixed TRB-A/B primers. From the multiplex PCR reads, TCRdb lists one entry per CDR3 protein and no DNA. The repertoire shows about 6,900 distinct CDR3 sequences; the top ten hold around 10%. Some 38,000 genome equivalents of blood DNA were amplified for TRB. The CDR3 is 14 amino acids. Germline CDR1 reads SQVTM; CDR2 reads ANQGSEA. By frequency, this clonotype registers medium-sized. Its matching antigen is unknown. This same sample was also taken into another study, of T cell repertoires in aging, cancer and after chemotherapy. That paper states: Healthy donor repertoires were recorded over several months to years and showed clear clonal overlap.

The clonotype comes from a human donor in good health. The specimen was peripheral blood. V and J are TRBV29-1 and TRBJ2-3; TCRdb's D gene call, TRBD1, goes unchecked for lack of DNA. The CDR3 reads CSVEEGGSADTQYF.